This entry is about one T cell receptor beta chain. What it binds is not known. J gave up 12 bases and V 6 bases, and 16 bases lay outside the gene matches. The CDR3 is 15 residues long. Germline loops: CDR1 MNHNS, CDR2 SASEGT. TCRdb keeps only in-frame clones here, not all; method: immunoSEQ multiplex PCR. The top ten clones hold about 4% of a sample with roughly 89,000 clones, roughly 93% of them seen once. This sample is drawn from a study of T cells in localized non-small cell lung cancer. Study findings and constraints: Uninvolved adjacent lung showed the highest T cell clonality, exceeding tumor. Sequencing involved a lone tumor region, leaving heterogeneity possible.

This clonotype originated in a woman aged 35-75 years with stage II squamous cell lung carcinoma. Source: PBMCs, taken before any cancer treatment. The chain carries TRBV6-1 and TRBJ2-1; TRBD1 matches 8 bases. The CDR3 sequence: CASRGLRTGSEGQFF. The DNA of the CDR3 is TGTGCCAGCAGGGGACTTAGGACAGGGAGTGAGGGGCAGTTCTTC.